Listed here are 16 T cell receptor beta chains from one sample, sequenced in a study of cytomegalovirus exposure and HLA in healthy donors. 13 Jbeta primers and 60 Vbeta primers were used for the PCR. The repertoire was sequenced with immunoSEQ multiplex PCR; TCRdb's copy has only in-frame clones and lacks some. The sample lists approximately 110,000 clones, more than 60% occurring once. The sequenced sample consisted of PBMCs. The receptors come from a female donor in good health and CMV-seropositive.

Only a few counts were recorded for this clone. The rearrangement uses TRBV28 and TRBJ1-1; the D is unclear. Trimming took off 2 bases at V and 2 bases at J, with 12 bases between the two ends. The CDR3 consists of 15 residues. From germline, CDR1 is MDHEN and CDR2 SYDVKM. CDR3 sequence reads: CASSLEQTTNTEAFF. CDR3 sequence (DNA): TGTGCCAGCAGTTTAGAACAGACTACAAACACTGAAGCTTTCTTT.

This chain uses TRBV5-1 with TRBJ2-7; perhaps TRBD1 as D (6 bases). V lost 0 bases, J lost 6 bases, and 10 bases lay in between. This CDR3 comprises 13 residues. The germline CDR1 and CDR2 sequences are SGHRS and YFSETQ. In DNA form, the CDR3 reads TGCGCCAGCAGCTTGGGACAGGTGGGCGAGCAGTACTTC. Encoded protein: CASSLGQVGEQYF.

The chain employs TRBV6-5 and TRBJ1-1, with D possibly being TRBD1 (6 bases). The CDR3 consists of 14 residues. CDR1 MNHEY and CDR2 SVGAGI come from the germline V gene. V lost 5 bases and J lost 1, with 11 bases in between. CDR3 protein: CASSNGQTNTEAFF. The CDR3, as DNA: TGTGCCAGCAGTAACGGACAGACGAACACTGAAGCTTTCTTT.

There are a few counts of this clone. The chain is built from TRBV28 and TRBJ1-2, with 11 bases lining up with TRBD1. Trimming at V came to 0 bases and at J to 8 bases, leaving 11 bases not matched to a gene. The length of the CDR3 is 17 residues. The V gene's germline CDR1 is MDHEN and CDR2 SYDVKM. The DNA for the CDR3 is TGTGCCAGCAGTTTATGGGGGTCGGACAGGGGGCCGGGGGGCTACACCTTC. It is translated as CASSLWGSDRGPGGYTF.

The chain links TRBV19 to TRBJ2-1; 9 nucleotides agree with TRBD1. The junction had 2 bases not matched to a gene; V was cut back by 7 bases and J by 4 bases. The CDR3 runs to 13 residues. Germline V gene data show CDR1 as LNHDA and CDR2 as SQIVND (reference sequence). The CDR3 region has the DNA TGTGCCAGTAACAGGGGGCTTTACAATGAGCAGTTCTTC. Translated, it gives CASNRGLYNEQFF.

The chain recombines TRBV6-1 with TRBJ2-3; the match to TRBD1 covers 7 bases. The CDR3 has 16 residues. CDR1 MNHNS and CDR2 SASEGT come from the germline V gene. V shed 2 bases, J shed 1 base, and the junction held 6 bases outside the gene matches. CDR3 region: CASSELQGTRTDTQYF. In DNA form, the CDR3 reads TGTGCCAGCAGTGAACTACAGGGGACCCGCACAGATACGCAGTATTTT.

The rearrangement links TRBV5-1 to TRBJ2-2, with 7 positions matching TRBD1. The CDR3 has 13 amino acids. The V gene end was trimmed by 3 bases and the J gene end by 7 bases; junction bases not matched to a gene: 3. Per germline, CDR1 SGHRS and CDR2 YFSETQ. The CDR3 sequence: CASSSQGDGELFF. The CDR3, as DNA: TGCGCCAGCAGCTCGCAGGGGGACGGGGAGCTGTTTTTT.

CDR3 amino acids: CASSRDSGTGELFF. CDR3 DNA: TGTGCCAGCAGCCGGGACTCCGGGACCGGGGAGCTGTTTTTT. This sequence joins TRBV5-4 and TRBJ2-2, with a tentative D call TRBD2 (6 bases). The length of the CDR3 is 14 residues. The V gene's germline CDR1 is SGHNT and CDR2 YYREEE (reference sequence). The ends were cut back, 4 bases at V and 5 bases at J, with 12 bases in the middle.

This clone is a singleton in its sample. The V call is TRBV4-3, the J call TRBJ1-5, with no clear D. Per the germline V gene, CDR1 is LGHNA and CDR2 is YSLEER. The V and J ends lost 2 bases and 6 bases respectively, with 5 bases between them. CDR3 length: 12 residues. The CDR3 nucleotides read TGCGCCAGCAGCCAACCAGGTCAGCCCCAGCATTTT. Amino acid sequence: CASSQPGQPQHF.

This clone was recorded a few times. This chain uses TRBV7-2 with TRBJ2-5, with D tentatively TRBD2 (6 bases). The CDR3 consists of 17 residues. The germline V gene encodes CDR1 SGHTA and CDR2 FQGNSA. Trimming shortened V by 2 bases and J by 4 bases, and 20 bases separated the two germline ends. CDR3 DNA sequence: TGTGCCAGCAGCTTACGGCCGGGGGTTGGGGCCACAGAGACCCAGTACTTC. Its translation: CASSLRPGVGATETQYF.

This chain links TRBV5-1 with TRBJ1-1; 7 nucleotides line up with TRBD1. Germline loops: CDR1 SGHRS, CDR2 YFSETQ. This CDR3 comprises 14 residues. Trimming took 4 bases from V and 1 from J; bases not matched to a gene: 4. The CDR3 DNA sequence: TGCGCCAGCAGCGTACGACAGGGGAACACTGAAGCTTTCTTT. The encoded protein is CASSVRQGNTEAFF. Full variable domain (missing parts from reference TRBV5-1 and TRBJ1-1): KAGVTQTPRYLIKTRGQQVTLSCSPISGHRSVSWYQQTPGQGLQFLFEYFSETQRNKGNFPGRFSGRQFSNSRSEMNVSTLELGDSALYLCASSVRQGNTEAFFGQGTRLTVV.

The J gene is TRBJ2-3, the V gene TRBV18; D call uncertain. The V gene lost 3 bases and the J gene lost 6 bases, with 7 bases spanning the gap. CDR1 and CDR2 from the germline V gene are KGHSH and LQKENI. CDR3 length equals 12 residues. CDR3 in DNA: TGTGCCAGCTCACCCGGTTTGGATACGCAGTATTTT. Protein: CASSPGLDTQYF. Variable domain in full (rest from reference TRBV18 and TRBJ2-3): NAGVMQNPRHLVRRRGQEARLRCSPMKGHSHVYWYRQLPEEGLKFMVYLQKENIIDESGMPKERFSAEFPKEGPSILRIQQVVRGDSAAYFCASSPGLDTQYFGPGTRLTVL.

The chain links TRBV2 to TRBJ1-1; 9 nucleotides line up with TRBD1. The CDR3 covers 15 residues. V lost 6 bases to trimming and J lost 4 bases; unmatched junction nucleotides: 9. The V gene's germline CDR1 is SNHLY and CDR2 FYNNEI. The CDR3, as DNA: TGTGCCAGCAGGCCGACCAGGGACAGGGTCACTGAAGCTTTCTTT. It codes for CASRPTRDRVTEAFF. Based on the CDR3 plus reference TRBV2 and TRBJ1-1, the full variable domain is EPEVTQTPSHQVTQMGQEVILRCVPISNHLYFYWYRQILGQKVEFLVSFYNNEISEKSEIFDDQFSVERPDGSNFTLKIRSTKLEDSAMYFCASRPTRDRVTEAFFGQGTRLTVV.

The chain carries TRBV28 and TRBJ1-4; the D gene is possibly TRBD1 (6 bases). The CDR3 totals 16 residues. The ends were cut back, 4 bases at V and 6 bases at J, with 18 bases in the middle. Germline V lookup: CDR1 MDHEN, CDR2 SYDVKM. CDR3: CASSSQGVPSDEKLFF. In DNA, the CDR3 is TGTGCCAGCAGTTCACAGGGAGTCCCTTCGGATGAAAAACTGTTTTTT.

The V call is TRBV9, the J call TRBJ2-7; the D gene is possibly TRBD2 (6 bases). The CDR3 runs to 15 residues. CDR1 is SGDLS, CDR2 YYNGEE, per germline. V shed 3 bases and J shed 0 bases, with 13 bases lying between them. The DNA of the CDR3 is TGTGCCAGCAGCGGTGGGACTTCGAGCTCCTACGAGCAGTACTTC. This sequence encodes CASSGGTSSSYEQYF.

The rearrangement joins TRBV7-6 to TRBJ2-1; 12 bases agree with TRBD2. CDR3 length equals 19 residues. The germline CDR1 and CDR2 sequences are SGHVS and FNYEAQ. Germline trimming cut 5 bases from V and 0 bases from J; bases unmatched to any gene: 11. The CDR3 coding sequence is TGTGCCAGCAGCCCTGGGACTAGCGGGTTCTTAAGCTCCTACAATGAGCAGTTCTTC. Translating it yields CASSPGTSGFLSSYNEQFF.